The source of this T cell receptor (beta chain) is a study of T cells in Graves' hyperthyroidism and ophthalmopathy. There were TCR beta CDR3 regions amplified from RNA transcripts. The HTBI set primed first-round TCR CDR3 RT-PCR. TCRdb analysed the multiplex PCR reads with MiXCR anew, one entry per CDR3 protein. The data show a few hundred thousand distinct CDR3 sequences, 11% to 15% seen once. This CDR3 has 18 amino acids. V lost 0 bases to trimming and J lost 5 bases, with 22 bases between them. Germline CDR1 reads MGHRA; CDR2 reads YSYEKL. This clonotype was seen a handful of times. This TCR was sampled from a woman between 40 and 50 years old with Graves' hyperthyroidism. The genes are TRBV4-1 and TRBJ2-5; D perhaps matches TRBD1 (5 bases). The sequenced material came from blood. The CDR3 DNA reads TGCGCCAGCAGCCAAGAAACGGCACTTAGGCAGGGTTGGGAGACCCAGTACTTC. Translated: CASSQETALRQGWETQYF.